What follows are 12 T cell receptor beta chains derived from one specimen sequenced in a study of shared clonotypes between healthy human individuals. Naive CD8 isolation took CD45RO-negative cells positively selected for CCR7 and excluded terminally differentiated effector memory CD45RA+ cells. Sequenced by immunoSEQ multiplex PCR; TCRdb stores in-frame clones only, minus some. The table has approximately 810,000 clones, 80% to 95% seen once; the top ten hold nearly 25%. The sequencing sample was made of naive CD8+ T cells sorted from blood. Receptors were obtained from a man aged 25 to 40 in good health.

This clone showed up just once. The chain is built from TRBV18 and TRBJ2-7; 8 positions agree with TRBD1. With 0 bases clipped from V and 9 bases from J, the junction kept 7 bases outside the gene matches. There are 14 residues in the CDR3. The germline V gene encodes CDR1 KGHSH and CDR2 LQKENI. Here the CDR3 DNA reads TGTGCCAGCTCACCACCGAGCAGGGGGCAAGGGCAGTACTTC. Amino acids: CASSPPSRGQGQYF.

V and J are TRBV9 and TRBJ2-1, with D possibly called TRBD1 or TRBD2 (6 bases each). This CDR3 region has 15 residues. The V gene's germline CDR1 is SGDLS and CDR2 YYNGEE. Between the trimmed V and J ends, which lost 4 bases and 8 bases, there was a span of 19 bases. The CDR3 reads CASSPRSSGGDEQFF. Written as DNA, the CDR3 is TGTGCCAGCAGCCCCCGTAGCTCCGGGGGCGATGAGCAGTTCTTC.

The chain uses TRBV25-1 and TRBJ1-1; tentatively, D is TRBD1 (6 bases). Looked up from germline, CDR1 is MGHDK and CDR2 is SYGVNS. The CDR3 sequence is 12 residues long. V lost 6 bases and J 5 bases, leaving 10 bases between the germline ends. The CDR3 nucleotides are TGTGCCAGCAGCTGGGGGCCAACTGAAGCTTTCTTT. Its translation is CASSWGPTEAFF.

The rearrangement links TRBV9 to TRBJ2-1; possibly TRBD1 for D (5 bases). Trimming took off 0 bases at V and 5 bases at J, with 12 bases between the two ends. CDR3 length: 15 residues. Germline CDR1 SGDLS, CDR2 YYNGEE. Here the CDR3 reads CASSVGGAPHNEQFF. In DNA, the CDR3 is TGTGCCAGCAGCGTAGGTGGGGCGCCCCACAATGAGCAGTTCTTC.

The gene calls are TRBV29-1 and TRBJ2-1; D is uncertain. The CDR3 runs 12 residues. Per the germline V gene, CDR1 is SQVTM and CDR2 is ANQGSEA. Trimming stripped 6 bases from V and 5 bases from J, with 11 bases between. CDR3 in DNA: TGCAGCGTGGTGGACGGAAACAATGAGCAGTTCTTC. Protein sequence: CSVVDGNNEQFF.

V gene TRBV7-9 combines with J gene TRBJ2-5; possibly TRBD1 for D (7 bases). Germline CDR1 SEHNR, CDR2 FQNEAQ (reference sequence). Trimming took off 5 bases at V and 4 bases at J, with 17 bases between the two ends. The CDR3 runs to 15 residues. CDR3 sequence (DNA): TGTGCCAGCAGCCGTTTGGAGGGGGCTGGAGAGACCCAGTACTTC. This encodes CASSRLEGAGETQYF.

This clone came up once. The genes are TRBV11-2 and TRBJ2-1, with D perhaps TRBD2 (6 bases). This CDR3 is 15 amino acids long. The germline gives CDR1 SGHAT, CDR2 FQNNGV. The V gene lost 6 bases and the J gene lost 7 bases, with 19 bases spanning the gap. In nucleotides, the CDR3 is TGTGCCAGCAGGGAAAGGCTAGCGCCCGCTAATGAGCAGTTCTTC. This sequence encodes CASRERLAPANEQFF.

The chain recombines TRBV6-6 with TRBJ2-1; a possible D gene is TRBD1 (6 bases). The CDR3 consists of 15 residues. Trimming took off 7 bases at V and 3 bases at J, with 16 bases between the two ends. From germline, CDR1 is MNHNY and CDR2 SVGAGI (reference sequence). The CDR3 is CASNGRTESYNEQFF. The CDR3 nucleotides are TGTGCCAGCAACGGAAGGACAGAGAGCTACAATGAGCAGTTCTTC.

A remark on this clone: One end of the junction fails to match germline, which may point to a read error. This chain joins TRBV7-9 and TRBJ2-1, with unresolved D. The CDR3 is 11 amino acids. Germline V CDR1 and CDR2: SEHNR, FQNEAQ (reference sequence). The CDR3 DNA follows: TGTGCCAGCAGCCTTAGTCACGCGTGGGTCTTC. This translates into CASSLSHAWVF.

The chain uses TRBV4-3 and TRBJ2-7; no reliable D call. The CDR3 is 15 amino acids. Deletions cut 0 bases from V and 3 bases from J, with 12 bases between. CDR1 and CDR2 (germline): LGHNA, YSLEER. The CDR3 loop reads CASSQDRAGNYEQYF. CDR3 DNA sequence: TGCGCCAGCAGCCAAGATCGGGCAGGCAACTACGAGCAGTACTTC.

This CDR3 is CASSASSDYEQYF. The CDR3, as DNA: TGTGCCAGCAGCGCATCAAGTGATTACGAGCAGTACTTC. The J gene is TRBJ2-7, the V gene TRBV14; D unresolved. V gave up 5 bases and J gave up 4 bases, with 12 bases separating them. Germline CDR1 is SGHDN and CDR2 is FVKESK. The CDR3 extends over 13 amino acids.

This clone came up once. V usage is TRBV27 and J usage is TRBJ2-5; possibly TRBD2 for D (8 bases). The germline V gene encodes CDR1 MNHEY and CDR2 SMNVEV (reference sequence). This CDR3 region has 20 residues. V gave up 2 bases and J gave up 2 bases, with 27 bases separating them. The CDR3 reads CASSLRGGTAGTRTQETQYF. The CDR3 DNA follows: TGTGCCAGCAGTTTACGAGGGGGGACAGCCGGGACTAGGACTCAAGAGACCCAGTACTTC.